The next 31 T cell receptor beta chains were all read from a single sample in a study of blood T cell repertoires in COVID-19. Sequenced by immunoSEQ multiplex PCR; TCRdb stores in-frame clones only, minus some. Among 200,000 to 250,000 clones, approximately 84% were seen once, and the ten largest hold roughly 2.4%. Sequenced sample: peripheral blood. The receptors here all came from a woman in her sixties with acute or convalescent COVID-19.

The chain is built from TRBV30 and TRBJ1-5; TRBD1 might be the D (6 bases). Between the trimmed V and J ends, which lost 2 bases and 6 bases, there was a span of 11 bases. The CDR3 runs 13 residues. Germline V gene data show CDR1 as GTSNPN and CDR2 as SVGIG (reference sequence). CDR3 coding DNA: TGTGCCTGGAGTCCGACAGGTTCTCAGCCCCAGCATTTT. As protein: CAWSPTGSQPQHF.

V and J are TRBV2 and TRBJ2-7; 7 bases fit TRBD2. Looked up from germline, CDR1 is SNHLY and CDR2 is FYNNEI. J was trimmed by 1 base and V by 3 bases; bases with no gene match: 9. The CDR3 covers 16 residues. As DNA, the CDR3 is TGTGCCAGCAGTGAGCCTAGCGGCCCACTATCCTACGAGCAGTACTTC. Translated, it gives CASSEPSGPLSYEQYF.

This rearrangement joins TRBV11-2 to TRBJ1-5; the match to TRBD1 covers 7 bases. CDR1 SGHAT and CDR2 FQNNGV come from the germline V gene. This CDR3 has 13 amino acids. V gave up 4 bases and J gave up 4 bases; unmatched junction bases: 1. The CDR3 reads CASSSQGNQPQHF. The DNA of the CDR3 is TGTGCCAGCAGCTCACAGGGGAATCAGCCCCAGCATTTT.

This clone was detected only a few times. CDR3 sequence reads: CASSRRDRVTEAFF. The DNA for the CDR3 is TGTGCCAGCAGCCGCCGGGACAGGGTTACTGAAGCTTTCTTT. The chain links TRBV7-9 to TRBJ1-1; 9 nucleotides line up with TRBD1. Germline CDR1 is SEHNR and CDR2 is FQNEAQ (reference sequence). V shed 5 bases and J 5 bases; nucleotides not matched to a gene: 6. The CDR3 contains 14 residues.

The V gene is TRBV5-4, the J gene TRBJ2-3; possibly TRBD2 for D (5 bases). CDR1 SGHNT and CDR2 YYREEE come from the germline V gene (reference sequence). Deletions cut 3 bases from V and 2 bases from J, with 10 bases between. There are 14 residues in the CDR3. CDR3 sequence reads: CASSSRTFTDTQYF. The CDR3 DNA sequence: TGTGCCAGCAGCTCACGGACTTTCACAGATACGCAGTATTTT.

This clone appeared a single time. V is TRBV7-2 and J is TRBJ1-3; TRBD1 agrees at 8 bases. Trimming took 5 bases from V and 2 from J; bases not matched to a gene: 5. In germline, CDR1 is SGHTA, CDR2 FQGNSA. CDR3 length: 15 residues. As DNA, the CDR3 is TGTGCCAGCAGCCTTGACAGGGGAGCTGGAAACACCATATATTTT. Encoded protein: CASSLDRGAGNTIYF.

The CDR3 DNA is TGTGCCAGCAGCCGCCCAGGGATGGGTCAATATGGGCAGTACTTC. It is translated as CASSRPGMGQYGQYF. The chain has TRBV16 and TRBJ2-7, with D maybe TRBD1 (5 bases). Germline values: CDR1 KGHSY, CDR2 FQNENV. There are 15 residues in the CDR3. V gave up 4 bases and J gave up 9 bases, with 22 bases separating them.

J is TRBJ1-5 and V is TRBV29-1, with 7 bases matching TRBD1. CDR1 is SQVTM, CDR2 ANQGSEA, per germline. V shed 6 bases, J shed 0 bases, and the junction held 2 bases outside the gene matches. CDR3 length: 13 amino acids. CDR3 bases: TGCAGCGTACAGGGGAATAGCAATCAGCCCCAGCATTTT. It specifies CSVQGNSNQPQHF.

The chain uses TRBV27 and TRBJ2-2; 10 nucleotides line up with TRBD2. Germline trimming cut 0 bases from V and 5 bases from J; bases unmatched to any gene: 0. Germline CDR1 reads MNHEY; CDR2 reads SMNVEV (reference sequence). The CDR3 loop spans 15 amino acids. CDR3 residues: CASSLSSGGTGELFF. The CDR3 DNA follows: TGTGCCAGCAGTTTATCTAGCGGGGGGACCGGGGAGCTGTTTTTT.

In its sample, this clone was seen once. J is TRBJ1-6 and V is TRBV7-9; D not resolved. Trimming cost V 1 base and J 5 bases, with 12 bases left between them. CDR1 is SEHNR and CDR2 is FQNEAQ in the germline V gene (reference sequence). The CDR3 runs to 16 residues. CDR3 nucleotides: TGTGCCAGCAGCTTAGGCGCGGGGATTAATAATTCACCCCTCCACTTT. It translates to CASSLGAGINNSPLHF.

This sequence joins TRBV30 and TRBJ2-2, with 7 bases aligning to TRBD2. The V segment lost 1 base and the J segment 1 base; nucleotides outside the gene matches: 3. The CDR3 is made up of 15 amino acids. Germline V gene data show CDR1 as GTSNPN and CDR2 as SVGIG (reference sequence). The CDR3 sequence is CAWSGASGNTGELFF. CDR3 sequence (DNA): TGTGCCTGGAGTGGCGCTAGCGGGAACACCGGGGAGCTGTTTTTT. The full variable domain, its missing parts supplied by reference TRBV30 and TRBJ2-2, is SQTIHQWPATLVQPVGSPLSLECTVEGTSNPNLYWYRQAAGRGLQLLFYSVGIGQISSEVPQNLSASRPQDRQFILSSKKLLLSDSGFYLCAWSGASGNTGELFFGEGSRLTVL.

V and J are TRBV6-5 and TRBJ1-1, with a possible D match to TRBD1 (5 bases). Trimming took 5 bases from V and 3 from J, leaving 16 bases between them. This CDR3 is built from 15 residues. Germline CDR1 reads MNHEY; CDR2 reads SVGAGI. The CDR3 region has the DNA TGTGCCAGCAGTACCGGTGGAGGGGCCCACACTGAAGCTTTCTTT. It encodes CASSTGGGAHTEAFF.

The chain employs TRBV7-3 and TRBJ2-7; D possibly corresponds to TRBD2 (7 bases). CDR3 length equals 16 residues. The V and J ends lost 0 bases and 3 bases respectively, with 15 bases between them. The germline V gene has CDR1 SGHTA and CDR2 FQGTGA. The CDR3 protein is CASSLTGGALIYEQYF. The CDR3, as DNA: TGTGCCAGCAGCTTAACAGGGGGGGCCCTTATCTACGAGCAGTACTTC.

V is TRBV5-4 and J is TRBJ1-2; D is undetermined. Trimming took 2 bases from V and 4 from J, leaving 9 bases between them. CDR3 size: 13 residues. Germline values: CDR1 SGHNT, CDR2 YYREEE (reference sequence). The CDR3 DNA is TGTGCCAGCAGCTTACAGCTTCTCTATGGCTACACCTTC. Translation: CASSLQLLYGYTF.

Notes on this clone: The sample carries other DNA sequences with the same CDR3. This rearrangement joins TRBV12-3 or TRBV12-4 to TRBJ1-1, with unresolved D. The CDR3 length is 11 residues. Trimming took 6 bases from V and 2 from J, leaving 4 bases between them. CDR3 loop: CASSSNTEAFF. The CDR3 DNA follows: TGTGCCAGCAGCTCCAACACTGAAGCTTTCTTT.

The chain joins TRBV28 to TRBJ2-7; D is perhaps TRBD2 (5 bases). The length of the CDR3 is 13 residues. Trimming shortened V by 5 bases and J by 5 bases, and 13 bases separated the two germline ends. The germline gives CDR1 MDHEN, CDR2 SYDVKM. CDR3 sequence reads: CASSQSGTNEQYF. As DNA, the CDR3 is TGTGCCAGCAGTCAATCGGGAACTAACGAGCAGTACTTC.

The chain recombines TRBV27 with TRBJ2-1; 9 bases line up with TRBD1. CDR3 size: 15 residues. Germline V gene lookup returns CDR1 MNHEY and CDR2 SMNVEV (reference sequence). V shed 4 bases and J 7 bases; nucleotides not matched to a gene: 8. The CDR3 DNA sequence: TGTGCCAGCAGTTGGGATTGGGACAGGGAGAATGAGCAGTTCTTC. Amino acid sequence: CASSWDWDRENEQFF.

This chain connects TRBV5-6 to TRBJ1-2, with D unclear. Germline loops: CDR1 SGHDT, CDR2 YYEEEE. The length of the CDR3 is 15 residues. V was pared by 5 bases and J by 7 bases, with 21 bases between. In nucleotides, the CDR3 is TGTGCCAGCAGTTATACCGACCGGGGTGGCGCTGGCTACACCTTC. It translates to CASSYTDRGGAGYTF.

The chain employs TRBV15 and TRBJ2-1; TRBD1 might be the D (5 bases). The CDR3 consists of 14 residues. The germline V and J ends were trimmed by 0 bases and 8 bases, with 11 bases remaining between them. The V gene's germline CDR1 is LNHNV and CDR2 YYDKDF (reference sequence). The CDR3 reads CATSRDPWGDEQFF. In DNA, the CDR3 is TGTGCCACCAGCAGAGATCCTTGGGGCGATGAGCAGTTCTTC.

This chain links TRBV7-2 with TRBJ1-2; 9 bases agree with TRBD1. The CDR3 loop spans 15 amino acids. Germline V gene lookup returns CDR1 SGHTA and CDR2 FQGNSA. The trim removed 5 bases at V and 7 bases at J, leaving 11 bases unmatched. The DNA for the CDR3 is TGTGCCAGCAGCCCCGCGGACGGGACAGGGAGTGGCTACACCTTC. As protein: CASSPADGTGSGYTF.

The V gene is TRBV7-9, the J gene TRBJ1-1; 7 bases fit TRBD1. The CDR3 is 13 amino acids. Trimming at V came to 1 base and at J to 6 bases, leaving 2 bases not matched to a gene. Germline loops: CDR1 SEHNR, CDR2 FQNEAQ (reference sequence). The CDR3 loop is CASSLVGQSEAFF. Written as DNA, the CDR3 is TGTGCCAGCAGCTTAGTGGGACAGTCTGAAGCTTTCTTT.

This chain links TRBV19 with TRBJ1-1, with a possible D match to TRBD1 (6 bases). Germline values: CDR1 LNHDA, CDR2 SQIVND (reference sequence). V lost 0 bases and J lost 2, with 10 bases in between. This CDR3 spans 15 amino acids. In DNA form, the CDR3 reads TGTGCCAGTAGTATAGAGGGGGGGCCTAACACTGAAGCTTTCTTT. Translation gives CASSIEGGPNTEAFF.

This clone was found once. This rearrangement joins TRBV6-5 to TRBJ2-5; D may be TRBD2 (5 bases). This CDR3 has 15 amino acids. Trimming stripped 7 bases from V and 7 bases from J, with 22 bases between. Looked up from germline, CDR1 is MNHEY and CDR2 is SVGAGI. Written as DNA, the CDR3 is TGTGCCAGCACCCCACGCCAACTAGTTGGGGTGACCCAGTACTTC. It encodes CASTPRQLVGVTQYF.

The rearrangement uses TRBV7-9 and TRBJ1-2; D is possibly TRBD1 (5 bases). The germline V gene encodes CDR1 SEHNR and CDR2 FQNEAQ (reference sequence). The CDR3 is made up of 15 amino acids. The V gene lost 1 base and the J gene lost 1 base, with 10 bases spanning the gap. The CDR3 is CASSLGQGNNYGYTF. The CDR3 DNA sequence: TGTGCCAGCAGCTTAGGGCAGGGAAATAACTATGGCTACACCTTC.

This chain links TRBV7-8 with TRBJ2-4; weak D call: TRBD2 (6 bases). CDR1 is SGHVS and CDR2 is FQNEAQ in the germline V gene. The length of the CDR3 is 14 residues. The V and J ends lost 0 bases and 9 bases respectively, with 12 bases between them. The CDR3: CASSLAGGKGIQYF. The CDR3 DNA sequence: TGTGCCAGCAGCTTAGCCGGGGGTAAAGGCATTCAGTACTTC.

V is TRBV7-2 and J is TRBJ2-1, with D maybe TRBD1 (5 bases). CDR3 size: 15 residues. Trimming left V 1 base short and J 7 bases short, with 14 bases between. Per germline, CDR1 SGHTA and CDR2 FQGNSA. The CDR3 loop is CASSLGQGFRNEQFF. The CDR3, as DNA: TGTGCCAGCAGCTTAGGTCAGGGATTTAGGAATGAGCAGTTCTTC.

The rearrangement joins TRBV6-6 to TRBJ1-2, with D maybe TRBD1 (6 bases). Germline V gene sequence: CDR1 MNHNY, CDR2 SVGAGI (reference sequence). Trimming removed 5 bases at V and 0 bases at J, with 25 bases between. This CDR3 comprises 19 residues. In DNA form, the CDR3 reads TGTGCCAGCAGTCCCACGTCGTTAGGACAGCCCGGTCCTAACTATGGCTACACCTTC. Translating it yields CASSPTSLGQPGPNYGYTF.

The chain carries TRBV24-1 and TRBJ1-2; D unclear. This CDR3 is 15 amino acids long. Between the trimmed V and J ends, which lost 1 base and 9 bases, there was a span of 17 bases. Germline CDR1 KGHDR, CDR2 SFDVKD. The DNA of the CDR3 is TGTGCCACCAGTGATTTCTACGCGTTATATGAGAGCTACACCTTC. As protein: CATSDFYALYESYTF.

The rearrangement links TRBV6-6 to TRBJ1-5; the match to TRBD1 covers 8 bases. Trimming took 8 bases from V and 5 from J; bases not matched to a gene: 14. Germline CDR1 MNHNY, CDR2 SVGAGI (reference sequence). This CDR3 spans 16 amino acids. CDR3 sequence (DNA): TGTGCCAGCGGCGGGCTTCAACAGGGGGGAGATCAGCCCCAGCATTTT. This codes for CASGGLQQGGDQPQHF.

This clone was seen only once. This chain uses TRBV30 with TRBJ2-1; 11 nucleotides line up with TRBD2. CDR3 length: 17 amino acids. The V gene's germline CDR1 is GTSNPN and CDR2 SVGIG (reference sequence). V dropped 2 bases and J dropped 1; count of bases not matched to a gene: 7. In DNA, the CDR3 is TGTGCCTGGAGTTGGCTAGCGGGGGGCTTATCCTACAATGAGCAGTTCTTC. This encodes CAWSWLAGGLSYNEQFF.

The chain joins TRBV7-8 to TRBJ1-2; the D is unclear. Germline-derived CDR1 and CDR2 are SGHVS and FQNEAQ. The CDR3 spans 12 residues. V was cut by 5 bases and J by 4 bases, with 8 bases left in between. CDR3 sequence reads: CASSPARYGYTF. The CDR3 nucleotides are TGTGCCAGCAGCCCAGCTCGCTATGGCTACACCTTC. The entire variable domain, with the rest obtained from reference TRBV7-8 and TRBJ1-2, is as follows: GAGVSQSPRYKVAKRGQDVALRCDPISGHVSLFWYQQALGQGPEFLTYFQNEAQLDKSGLPSDRFFAERPEGSVSTLKIQRTQQEDSAVYLCASSPARYGYTFGSGTRLTVV.